This T cell receptor beta chain was captured by sequencing in a study of blood T cell repertoires in COVID-19. Study summary: From the United States, Italy and Spain came samples of acute and convalescent COVID-19. T cells, B-cell-depleted T cells, or PBMCs supplied cDNA or gDNA.

Authors' processing steps: How many nucleated cells were present was estimated from reference gene primer amplification. Clones were read by immunoSEQ multiplex PCR, and TCRdb kept only the in-frame ones, dropping some. From that table come the V and J calls and clone size; the DNA was used to work out D and trimming. This table holds more than 150,000 clones, about 90% found once. This clone occurred a few times. Germline lookup yields CDR1 MDHEN and CDR2 SYDVKM. This CDR3 has 15 residues. Trimming left V 6 bases short and J 2 bases short, with 16 bases between. This chain uses TRBV28 with TRBJ1-2; D uncertain. The sequenced sample was peripheral blood. This clonotype originated in a man between 35 and 55 years old with active or convalescent COVID-19. This CDR3 is CASRGQDSRNYGYTF. The CDR3 coding sequence is TGTGCCAGCAGAGGCCAGGACTCACGAAACTATGGCTACACCTTC.